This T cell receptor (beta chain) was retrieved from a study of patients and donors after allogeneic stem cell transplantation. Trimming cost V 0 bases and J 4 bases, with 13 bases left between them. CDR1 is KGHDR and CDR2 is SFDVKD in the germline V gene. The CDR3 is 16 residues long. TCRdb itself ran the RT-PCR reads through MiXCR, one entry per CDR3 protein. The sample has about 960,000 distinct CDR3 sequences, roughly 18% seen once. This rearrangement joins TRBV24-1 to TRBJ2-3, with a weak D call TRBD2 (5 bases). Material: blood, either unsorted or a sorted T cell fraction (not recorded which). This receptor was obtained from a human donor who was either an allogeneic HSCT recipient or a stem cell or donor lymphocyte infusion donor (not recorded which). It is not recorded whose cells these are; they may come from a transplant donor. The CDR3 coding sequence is TGTGCCACCAGTGATTTGAGGGCGGGCCGGGCAGATACGCAGTATTTT. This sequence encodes CATSDLRAGRADTQYF.